The present T cell receptor (beta chain) was sequenced within a study of T-cell memory formation after mild COVID-19. Study observations and caveats: Some SARS-CoV-2-responding clones were already detected in memory before infection.

The CDR3 length is 17 residues. Germline CDR1 KGHDR, CDR2 SFDVKD. The V end lost 6 bases, the J end lost 2 bases, and 22 bases lay between the germline ends. The 5'RACE method, run with constant-segment primers, produced TCR alpha and TCR beta cDNA libraries (carrying sample barcodes and UMIs). TCRdb reprocessed the 5' RACE reads with MiXCR, giving one entry per CDR3 protein. The sample shows roughly 580,000 distinct CDR3 sequences, roughly 18% of them seen only once. This clonotype was observed at least ten times. What it binds is unknown. This sequence joins TRBV24-1 and TRBJ2-7; D is possibly TRBD1 (6 bases). Sequenced input: PBMCs or a T cell subset sorted from them (not recorded which). This sequence was found in an adult woman who had mild COVID-19 (a few samples of this study predate the infection). Cell type and time point are not known. The CDR3 DNA reads as TGTGCCACCAGTTCTTCTCGGGGACACCCGGGCACCTACGAGCAGTACTTC. Translation: CATSSSRGHPGTYEQYF.